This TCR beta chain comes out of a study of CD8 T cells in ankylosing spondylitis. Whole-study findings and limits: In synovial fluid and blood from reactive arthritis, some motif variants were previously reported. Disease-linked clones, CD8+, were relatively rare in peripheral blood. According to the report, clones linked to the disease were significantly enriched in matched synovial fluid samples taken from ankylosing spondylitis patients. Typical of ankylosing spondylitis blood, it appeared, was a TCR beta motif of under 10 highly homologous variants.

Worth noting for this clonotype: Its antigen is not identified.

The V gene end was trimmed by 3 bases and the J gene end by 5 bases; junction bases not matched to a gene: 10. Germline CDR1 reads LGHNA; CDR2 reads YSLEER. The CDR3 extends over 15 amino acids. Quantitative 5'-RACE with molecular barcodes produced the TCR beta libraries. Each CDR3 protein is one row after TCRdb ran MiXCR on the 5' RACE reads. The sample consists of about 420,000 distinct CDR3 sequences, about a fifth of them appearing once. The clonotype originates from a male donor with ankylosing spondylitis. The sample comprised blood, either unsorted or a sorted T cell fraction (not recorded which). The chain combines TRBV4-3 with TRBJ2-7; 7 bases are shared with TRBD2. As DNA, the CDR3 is TGCGCCAGCAGCCAGGGCGGGCTAGCGGCCCACGAGCAGTACTTC. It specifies CASSQGGLAAHEQYF.